This TCR beta chain is from a study of blood T cell repertoires in COVID-19. Per the study methods: Estimated nucleated cell counts came from reference gene primer amplification. Here immunoSEQ multiplex PCR was the method, and the copy in TCRdb shows in-frame clones only, minus some. The V and J calls and clone size are taken from that table; D and trimming were inferred from the DNA. The profile covers some 300,000 clones, with about 90% appearing a single time and under 3.5% taken by the ten largest. Trimming stripped 2 bases from V and 0 bases from J, with 8 bases between. CDR1 LGHDT and CDR2 YNNKEL come from the germline V gene (reference sequence). The CDR3 covers 15 residues. Cohorts were determined from participant-reported clinical history. This clone was seen just once.

The sequencing sample was made of PBMCs or T cells enriched from blood (not recorded which). The chain carries TRBV3-1 (or the pseudogene TRBV3-2) and TRBJ1-3, with D possibly matching TRBD1 (5 bases). This TCR derives from a woman aged 45 to 65 who had been exposed to COVID-19. CDR3 region: CASSQSGPSGNTIYF. The CDR3 region has the DNA TGTGCCAGCAGCCAATCAGGGCCCTCTGGAAACACCATATATTTT.